Below are 23 T cell receptor beta chains sequenced from a single sample in a study of T cells after yellow fever vaccination. TCRdb re-called the 5' RACE reads with MiXCR, one entry per CDR3 protein. This sample carries some 390,000 distinct CDR3 sequences, approximately 6% of them seen once, and the ten largest clones take roughly 15%. The sample here was PBMCs, taken 5 days after the yellow fever booster vaccination. All receptors come from a man aged 25 to 40 who received the YFV17D yellow fever vaccine.

This clonotype was seen at least ten times. The genes are TRBV5-1 and TRBJ1-2, with no clear D. This CDR3 has 12 residues. Germline CDR1 reads SGHRS; CDR2 reads YFSETQ. The V end lost 0 bases, the J end lost 6 bases, and 6 bases lay between the germline ends. Written as DNA, the CDR3 is TGCGCCAGCAGCTTGGGGGGAAATGGCTACACCTTC. It specifies CASSLGGNGYTF.

This clonotype was recorded many times. This sequence joins TRBV12-3 or TRBV12-4 and TRBJ2-7; D is unresolved. V lost 8 bases, J lost 2 bases, and 7 bases lay in between. The CDR3 is made up of 11 amino acids. The CDR3 protein is CASAQAYEQYF. In nucleotides, the CDR3 is TGTGCCAGCGCCCAAGCCTACGAGCAGTACTTC.

This clonotype was counted ten times or more. This rearrangement joins TRBV5-1 to TRBJ2-7; 10 bases align to TRBD1. This CDR3 has 13 amino acids. The V gene's germline CDR1 is SGHRS and CDR2 YFSETQ. J was trimmed by 3 bases and V by 7 bases; bases with no gene match: 4. The CDR3 DNA reads as TGCGCCAGCTACCGGGACAGGGGCTACGAGCAGTACTTC. Translation: CASYRDRGYEQYF.

The chain recombines TRBV6-5 with TRBJ2-6, with a possible D match to TRBD1 (5 bases). Deletions cut 2 bases from V and 3 bases from J, with 8 bases between. Germline lookup yields CDR1 MNHEY and CDR2 SVGAGI. CDR3 length: 15 amino acids. The CDR3 DNA is TGTGCCAGCAGTTACGGCAGGGTTGGGGCCAACGTCCTGACTTTC. Translated: CASSYGRVGANVLTF.

This clonotype was observed many times. The CDR3 region is CASSLSGTGDNEQFF. DNA for the CDR3: TGTGCCAGCAGCTTAAGCGGGACAGGGGACAATGAGCAGTTCTTC. V is TRBV7-9 and J is TRBJ2-1; 10 bases match TRBD1. CDR1 and CDR2 (germline): SEHNR, FQNEAQ (reference sequence). This CDR3 contains 15 residues. The trim removed 2 bases at V and 5 bases at J, leaving 3 bases unmatched.

In this sample, this clonotype turned up many times. The chain uses TRBV5-1 and TRBJ2-7; D might be TRBD1 (6 bases). Germline loops: CDR1 SGHRS, CDR2 YFSETQ. The CDR3 spans 13 residues. V shed 2 bases and J shed 6 bases, with 12 bases lying between them. The CDR3 DNA is TGCGCCAGCAGCTTCCAGGGGTGGCGCGAGCAGTACTTC. It encodes CASSFQGWREQYF.

The table lists this clonotype with a few counts. The chain carries TRBV9 and TRBJ2-6; D not certain. Trimming removed 4 bases at V and 0 bases at J, with 20 bases between. The CDR3 loop spans 19 amino acids. Per the germline V gene, CDR1 is SGDLS and CDR2 is YYNGEE. The CDR3 region is CASSPSALAEFSGANVLTF. CDR3 sequence (DNA): TGTGCCAGCAGCCCCTCAGCCCTGGCGGAGTTCTCTGGGGCCAACGTCCTGACTTTC.

This clonotype was seen ten or more times. J is TRBJ2-2 and V is TRBV7-2; maybe TRBD2 (5 bases). Germline-derived CDR1 and CDR2 are SGHTA and FQGNSA. This CDR3 is 15 amino acids long. V shed 5 bases and J shed 1 base, with 11 bases lying between them. DNA for the CDR3: TGTGCCAGCAGCCCTCAGCGGCAGAACACCGGGGAGCTGTTTTTT. This gives the protein CASSPQRQNTGELFF.

This clonotype was observed many times. J is TRBJ2-5 and V is TRBV27; 7 nucleotides line up with TRBD1. V shed 6 bases, J shed 1 base, and the junction held 2 bases outside the gene matches. There are 13 residues in the CDR3. Germline CDR1 reads MNHEY; CDR2 reads SMNVEV (reference sequence). The CDR3 sequence: CASSHRGQETQYF. In DNA, the CDR3 is TGTGCCAGCAGCCACAGGGGCCAAGAGACCCAGTACTTC.

This clonotype was seen ten or more times. V usage is TRBV7-8 and J usage is TRBJ2-2; no clear D. The CDR3 covers 13 residues. Trimming removed 2 bases at V and 4 bases at J, with 5 bases between. From germline, CDR1 is SGHVS and CDR2 FQNEAQ. The DNA of the CDR3 is TGTGCCAGCAGCTTATACAGCACCGGGGAGCTGTTTTTT. It is translated as CASSLYSTGELFF.

A few counts support this clonotype. The rearrangement links TRBV6-5 to TRBJ1-3, with a possible D match to TRBD1 (5 bases). There are 16 residues in the CDR3. The germline V gene has CDR1 MNHEY and CDR2 SVGAGI. V dropped 2 bases and J dropped 4 bases, with 15 bases sitting between them. The CDR3 nucleotides are TGTGCCAGCAGTTACCGGCGAAGGGGTGAAGGAAACACCATATATTTT. Translation gives CASSYRRRGEGNTIYF.

At least ten counts were recorded for this clonotype. The chain combines TRBV4-2 with TRBJ2-5; maybe TRBD1 (6 bases). CDR3 length: 14 amino acids. Germline assignment: CDR1 LGHNA and CDR2 YNFKEQ. The V gene lost 4 bases and the J gene lost 5 bases, with 14 bases spanning the gap. CDR3 residues: CASSRLGAGETQYF. The CDR3 region has the DNA TGTGCCAGCAGCCGCTTGGGGGCAGGGGAGACCCAGTACTTC.

The V gene is TRBV20-1, the J gene TRBJ2-7; D is unclear. Germline CDR1 reads DFQATT; CDR2 reads SNEGSKA (reference sequence). There are 14 residues in the CDR3. V lost 3 bases to trimming and J lost 2 bases, with 14 bases between them. The CDR3 region is CSASPPVPPYEQYF. The CDR3 bases are TGCAGTGCTAGCCCCCCAGTCCCCCCCTACGAGCAGTACTTC.

The V call is TRBV6-5, the J call TRBJ1-1; D is perhaps TRBD1 (5 bases). Germline values: CDR1 MNHEY, CDR2 SVGAGI. CDR3 length: 15 residues. V dropped 6 bases and J dropped 0 bases, with 14 bases sitting between them. The CDR3 sequence is CASSTGGGMNTEAFF. CDR3 nucleotide sequence: TGTGCCAGCAGCACCGGGGGGGGTATGAACACTGAAGCTTTCTTT.

There are many counts of this clonotype. The chain is built from TRBV11-2 and TRBJ2-5, with unresolved D. Germline-derived CDR1 and CDR2 are SGHAT and FQNNGV. This CDR3 has 13 residues. V was pared by 1 base and J by 5 bases, with 8 bases between. This CDR3 reads CASSLVQQETQYF. DNA of the CDR3: TGTGCCAGCAGCTTAGTCCAGCAGGAGACCCAGTACTTC. The full variable domain, in which reference TRBV11-2 and TRBJ2-5 provide the parts outside the CDR3, is EAGVAQSPRYKIIEKRQSVAFWCNPISGHATLYWYQQILGQGPKLLIQFQNNGVVDDSQLPKDRFSAERLKGVDSTLKIQPAKLEDSAVYLCASSLVQQETQYFGPGTRLLVL.

This clonotype was seen many times. The rearrangement joins TRBV7-9 to TRBJ2-7; TRBD2 aligns across 7 bases. V lost 0 bases and J lost 3; bases outside the gene matches: 2. CDR1 is SEHNR, CDR2 FQNEAQ, per germline (reference sequence). The CDR3 spans 14 residues. In DNA, the CDR3 is TGTGCCAGCAGCTTAGCTGCGGGGGACTACGAGCAGTACTTC. This gives the protein CASSLAAGDYEQYF.

This clonotype was seen more than once but under ten times. The rearrangement uses TRBV12-3 or TRBV12-4 and TRBJ2-3; D ambiguous. V lost 1 base to trimming and J lost 2 bases, with 10 bases between them. The CDR3 contains 15 residues. CDR3 DNA sequence: TGTGCCAGCAGTTTAGGGGCGGCGGCCACAGATACGCAGTATTTT. Translating gives CASSLGAAATDTQYF.

This clonotype was seen a few times. This chain joins TRBV5-1 and TRBJ2-2; 10 nucleotides agree with TRBD2. The CDR3 runs to 14 residues. The V and J ends lost 4 bases and 4 bases, in that order; junction bases with no gene match: 1. Per the germline V gene, CDR1 is SGHRS and CDR2 is YFSETQ. The CDR3 region is CASSRLAGTGELFF. CDR3 coding DNA: TGCGCCAGCAGCCGACTAGCGGGCACCGGGGAGCTGTTTTTT.

This clonotype was picked up a small number of times. The V and J genes are TRBV4-3 and TRBJ2-3; no definite D call. The V and J ends lost 1 base and 6 bases respectively, with 8 bases between them. The CDR3 consists of 13 residues. In germline, CDR1 is LGHNA, CDR2 YSLEER. The CDR3: CASSQVVGDTQYF. The CDR3, as DNA: TGCGCCAGCAGCCAAGTGGTCGGCGATACGCAGTATTTT.

This clonotype appeared a few times. This sequence joins TRBV13 and TRBJ2-7; no firm D call. Trimming removed 1 base at V and 0 bases at J, with 13 bases between. The CDR3 sequence is 16 residues long. CDR1 and CDR2 (germline): PRHDT, FYEKMQ (reference sequence). CDR3 nucleotides: TGTGCCAGCAGCTTAGCGGCCCAATCGAGCTCCTACGAGCAGTACTTC. The encoded protein is CASSLAAQSSSYEQYF.

This clonotype has ten or more counts. V is TRBV28 and J is TRBJ2-3, with a tentative D call TRBD2 (6 bases). Trimming removed 6 bases at V and 3 bases at J, with 19 bases between. This CDR3 has 16 amino acids. The germline V gene encodes CDR1 MDHEN and CDR2 SYDVKM. For the CDR3, the DNA is TGTGCCAGCAGCCTTGGGGCCGGGACTTCAACAGATACGCAGTATTTT. This gives the protein CASSLGAGTSTDTQYF. Together with reference TRBV28 and TRBJ2-3, the CDR3 gives the full variable domain: DVKVTQSSRYLVKRTGEKVFLECVQDMDHENMFWYRQDPGLGLRLIYFSYDVKMKEKGDIPEGYSVSREKKERFSLILESASTNQTSMYLCASSLGAGTSTDTQYFGPGTRLTVL.

This clonotype was counted ten times or more. The chain couples TRBV7-8 to TRBJ1-1; unclear D gene. The CDR3 covers 14 residues. V lost 0 bases and J lost 8, with 13 bases in between. The germline V gene encodes CDR1 SGHVS and CDR2 FQNEAQ. CDR3 loop: CASSLARRSEEAFF. CDR3 nucleotide sequence: TGTGCCAGCAGCTTAGCCCGGAGGTCTGAGGAAGCTTTCTTT.

This clonotype has a handful of counts. V gene TRBV7-9 combines with J gene TRBJ1-2; 7 nucleotides align to TRBD1. CDR3 length equals 17 residues. The trim removed 2 bases at V and 2 bases at J, leaving 11 bases unmatched. The germline V gene has CDR1 SEHNR and CDR2 FQNEAQ (reference sequence). The CDR3 protein is CASSLRSAGGTNYGYTF. DNA for the CDR3: TGTGCCAGCAGCTTAAGGTCGGCAGGGGGGACGAACTATGGCTACACCTTC.